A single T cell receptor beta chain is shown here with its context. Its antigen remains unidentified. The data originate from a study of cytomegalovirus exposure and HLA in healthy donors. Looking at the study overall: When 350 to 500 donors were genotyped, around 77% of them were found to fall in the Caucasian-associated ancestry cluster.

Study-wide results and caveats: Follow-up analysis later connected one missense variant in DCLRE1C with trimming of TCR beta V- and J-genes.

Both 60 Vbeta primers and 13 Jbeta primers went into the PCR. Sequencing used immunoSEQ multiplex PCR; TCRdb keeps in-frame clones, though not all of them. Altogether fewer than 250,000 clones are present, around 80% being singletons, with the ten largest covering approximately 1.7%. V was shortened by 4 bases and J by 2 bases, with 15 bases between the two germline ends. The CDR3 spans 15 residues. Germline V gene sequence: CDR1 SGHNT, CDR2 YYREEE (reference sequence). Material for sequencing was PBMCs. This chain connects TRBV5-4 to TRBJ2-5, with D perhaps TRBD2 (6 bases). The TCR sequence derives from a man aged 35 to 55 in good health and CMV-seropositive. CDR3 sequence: CASSPGELEQETQYF. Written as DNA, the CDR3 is TGTGCCAGCAGCCCGGGAGAACTAGAACAAGAGACCCAGTACTTC.